The rows below give T cell receptor beta chains drawn from one sample of a study of T cell responses to AZD1222 COVID-19 vaccine. Sequencing used immunoSEQ multiplex PCR; TCRdb keeps in-frame clones, though not all of them. In the table there are over 150,000 clones, almost 90% of which are singletons. The sequences come from peripheral blood, collected 28 days after the second AZD1222 dose. These receptors were obtained from an adult who received the AZD1222 COVID-19 vaccine. CDR3s include the opening cysteine and the closing phenylalanine or tryptophan. Each record gives: V gene, clone size, J gene, D gene, CDR3 DNA, CDR3 protein. D genes are given only for firm matches. Clone sizes are given selectively: once, few, many, or a class where the clone is expanded.

V: TRBV20-1
size: NA
J: TRBJ1-2
D: NA
DNA: TGCAGTGCTAGTGATGGCCCCGGAGGCTACACCTTC
CDR3: CSASDGPGGYTF

V: TRBV5-6
size: NA
J: TRBJ1-2
D: NA
DNA: TGTGCCAGCAGCTTTAGGGGAAATGGCTACACCTTC
CDR3: CASSFRGNGYTF

V: TRBV5-8
size: NA
J: TRBJ1-1
D: NA
DNA: TGTGCCAGCAGCTTGGAGTTGGGGAACACTGAAGCTTTCTTT
CDR3: CASSLELGNTEAFF

V: TRBV18
size: once
J: TRBJ2-3
D: NA
DNA: TGTGCCAGCTCACCAGCTAGCACAGATACGCAGTATTTT
CDR3: CASSPASTDTQYF

V: TRBV30
size: NA
J: TRBJ2-7
D: NA
DNA: TGTGCCTGGAGTGTTGGGGTCTACGAGCAGTACTTC
CDR3: CAWSVGVYEQYF

V: TRBV7-2
size: NA
J: TRBJ1-1
D: NA
DNA: TGTGCCAGCAGCTTAGGAAGAAGGAGTATGAACACTGAAGCTTTCTTT
CDR3: CASSLGRRSMNTEAFF

V: TRBV4-1
size: NA
J: TRBJ2-1
D: NA
DNA: TGCGCCAGCAGCCAAGAACCCACTAGGGGGTCCTACAATGAGCAGTTCTTC
CDR3: CASSQEPTRGSYNEQFF

V: TRBV6-6
size: few
J: TRBJ2-3
D: NA
DNA: TGTGCCAGCAGTCCTTTAGATACGCAGTATTTT
CDR3: CASSPLDTQYF

V: TRBV15
size: NA
J: TRBJ1-4
D: NA
DNA: TGTGCCACCAGCAGAGGGGGGCCGGGAGCAACTAATGAAAAACTGTTTTTT
CDR3: CATSRGGPGATNEKLFF

V: TRBV5-6
size: once
J: TRBJ1-6
D: TRBD1
DNA: TGTGCCAGCAGCCCGAGGACAGGGGGCGGGTCACCCCTCCACTTT
CDR3: CASSPRTGGGSPLHF

V: TRBV27
size: NA
J: TRBJ2-7
D: NA
DNA: TGTGCCAGCAGTCCGACAGGCTCCTACGAGCAGTACTTC
CDR3: CASSPTGSYEQYF

V: TRBV5-4
size: NA
J: TRBJ1-5
D: NA
DNA: TGTGCCAGCAGCTTGGGGGGGGGAGGAAGCAATCAGCCCCAGCATTTT
CDR3: CASSLGGGGSNQPQHF

V: TRBV5-4
size: NA
J: TRBJ1-4
D: TRBD1
DNA: TGTGCCAGCAGCCAGGGACAGCCGACCACAACTAATGAAAAACTGTTTTTT
CDR3: CASSQGQPTTTNEKLFF

V: TRBV18
size: NA
J: TRBJ1-5
D: TRBD1
DNA: TGTGCCAGCTCTGGGGACAGGGATCAGCCCCAGCATTTT
CDR3: CASSGDRDQPQHF

V: TRBV5-4
size: NA
J: TRBJ2-1
D: TRBD2
DNA: TGTGCCAGCAGCCTCCGGCGGGGGGGCCTCGATGAGCAGTTCTTC
CDR3: CASSLRRGGLDEQFF

V: TRBV11-2
size: NA
J: TRBJ1-3
D: NA
DNA: TGTGCCAGCAGCCCCCTCGGGTACGCTGGAAACACCATATATTTT
CDR3: CASSPLGYAGNTIYF

V: TRBV7-3
size: NA
J: TRBJ2-1
D: NA
DNA: TGTGCCAGCAGCTTAGACGGACTATACAATGAGCAGTTCTTC
CDR3: CASSLDGLYNEQFF

V: TRBV19
size: NA
J: TRBJ1-2
D: NA
DNA: TGTGCCAGTAGTATAGACATAGGGGCCGGAGTATACACCTTC
CDR3: CASSIDIGAGVYTF

V: TRBV14
size: NA
J: TRBJ1-2
D: NA
DNA: TGTGCCAGCAGCCAACTTAACCAGGCCGCCTATGGCTACACCTTC
CDR3: CASSQLNQAAYGYTF

V: TRBV4-2
size: few
J: TRBJ1-2
D: TRBD1
DNA: TGTGCCAAGCGGGGCCTCTGGACAGGACGCTATGGCTACACCTTC
CDR3: CAKRGLWTGRYGYTF

V: TRBV7-3
size: NA
J: TRBJ1-2
D: NA
DNA: TGTGCCAGCAGCAGTCCGACAAGCCGCTATGGCTACACCTTC
CDR3: CASSSPTSRYGYTF

V: TRBV19
size: NA
J: TRBJ1-1
D: NA
DNA: TGTGCCAGTAGACTCCCCGGGGGGGAAACTGAAGCTTTCTTT
CDR3: CASRLPGGETEAFF

V: TRBV19
size: few
J: TRBJ1-2
D: NA
DNA: TGTGCCAGTAGTTTTCTTGGGACTAACTATGGCTACACCTTC
CDR3: CASSFLGTNYGYTF

V: TRBV12-3/TRBV12-4
size: NA
J: TRBJ2-4
D: NA
DNA: TGTGCCAGCACCTGGACCTTAGAAAGCATTCAGTACTTC
CDR3: CASTWTLESIQYF

V: TRBV11-2
size: NA
J: TRBJ2-3
D: TRBD2
DNA: TGTGCCAGCAGCTTAGACGGGGGGAGTCAAGATACGCAGTATTTT
CDR3: CASSLDGGSQDTQYF

V: TRBV2
size: NA
J: TRBJ2-7
D: TRBD1
DNA: TGTGCCAGCAGACAGGGACAGAATTTCTACGAGCAGTACTTC
CDR3: CASRQGQNFYEQYF